The rows below give T cell receptor beta chains drawn from one sample of a study of shared clonotypes between healthy human individuals. Measured with immunoSEQ multiplex PCR; TCRdb has only the in-frame clones, and not every one. The data contain about 750,000 clones, approximately 92% of them singletons. Sequencing was performed on naive CD8+ T cells sorted from blood. The receptors come from a man in his thirties or forties in good health. Each CDR3 is given with its conserved first and last residue. Each record gives: J gene, V gene, D gene, CDR3 protein. A D gene is named only where the DNA matches it firmly.

>TRBJ2-1|TRBV29-1|TRBD1
CSVEGVGTGVENEQFF
>TRBJ2-7|TRBV11-2|-
CASSLRQGGAEQYF
>TRBJ2-1|TRBV6-5|-
CASSSTVEQFF
>TRBJ1-1|TRBV7-8|-
CASRRTRAGVNTEAFF
>TRBJ1-1|TRBV28|TRBD1
CASSLLGQGGNTEAFF
>TRBJ2-7|TRBV7-9|-
CASSFPKSYEGEQYF
>TRBJ2-5|TRBV4-3|TRBD2
CASSQDRGGSWETQYF
>TRBJ2-1|TRBV4-1|TRBD2
CASSHPPGTRNYNEQFF
>TRBJ2-7|TRBV11-2|-
CASSLDPGPGEQYF
>TRBJ2-7|TRBV28|-
CASSYPLTSLASYEQYF
>TRBJ1-1|TRBV14|TRBD1
CASSQNIWTGRMNTEAFF
>TRBJ2-1|TRBV4-1|-
CASSQEGYNEQFF
>TRBJ2-1|TRBV10-2|-
CASKGPDRYSYNEQFF
>TRBJ2-7|TRBV6-1|-
CASSENRVKWGYEQYF
>TRBJ2-3|TRBV4-2|-
CASSQADSSTDTQYF
>TRBJ2-1|TRBV19|-
CASSLEGDLGLYNEQFF
>TRBJ2-5|TRBV5-5|TRBD1
CASSWDSFQETQYF
>TRBJ1-1|TRBV10-2|TRBD1
CASSLQSGTATMNTEAFF
>TRBJ2-7|TRBV6-6|-
CASSSLDKFYEQYF
>TRBJ2-1|TRBV5-6|-
CASSSEDDYNEQFF
>TRBJ2-1|TRBV7-9|-
CASSPNDEQFF
>TRBJ2-7|TRBV7-8|-
CASSSGLRSYEQYF
>TRBJ2-3|TRBV4-1|-
CASSLKGRVTDTQYF
>TRBJ2-7|TRBV27|TRBD1
CASSSGTGGTYEQYF
>TRBJ2-7|TRBV27|TRBD2
CASSSGRAGYEQYF
>TRBJ1-1|TRBV11-2|-
CASSLAGGVEAFF
>TRBJ1-5|TRBV4-2|-
CASSQAGGGNQPQHF
>TRBJ1-2|TRBV29-1|-
CSVEGRDGYTF
>TRBJ2-1|TRBV7-9|TRBD2
CASSDPTSGDHNEQFF
>TRBJ2-3|TRBV28|-
CASCPGGLRDTQYF
>TRBJ2-1|TRBV5-1|TRBD2
CASSPGLAGYTSQYNEQFF